A single sample gave rise to the 28 T cell receptor beta chains below, sequenced in a study of blood T cells in healthy people across ages. The second PCR ran roughly 6 to 11 cycles with a sample-barcoded 5' primer and J-beta primers. TCRdb reprocessed the 5' RACE reads with MiXCR, giving one entry per CDR3 protein. The sample has about 930,000 distinct CDR3 sequences; 25% to 35% are singletons. This sample also appeared in a second study, on T cells of mothers and their children.

The source material was blood. The receptors shown here come from a woman between 40 and 50 years old in good health.

The chain employs TRBV24-1 and TRBJ1-5; TRBD1 agrees at 7 bases. Trimming cost V 3 bases and J 2 bases; bases outside gene matches: 6. Germline CDR1 is KGHDR and CDR2 is SFDVKD. This CDR3 spans 16 amino acids. The CDR3 loop reads CATSDTSGTGNQPQHF. CDR3 in DNA: TGTGCCACCAGTGATACCTCCGGGACAGGCAATCAGCCCCAGCATTTT.

The chain combines TRBV5-6 with TRBJ1-1; TRBD1 matches 7 bases. Per germline, CDR1 SGHDT and CDR2 YYEEEE. V was pared by 6 bases and J by 4 bases, with 18 bases of the junction left unmatched. This CDR3 spans 17 amino acids. Written as DNA, the CDR3 is TGTGCCAGCAACTACCGAACGGGACAGTTCAGGGGCACTGAAGCTTTCTTT. Protein product: CASNYRTGQFRGTEAFF.

This clonotype has only a few counts. This chain uses TRBV5-5 with TRBJ1-2; D remains unclear. Deletions cut 4 bases from V and 10 bases from J, with 14 bases between. Germline V gene sequence: CDR1 SGHKS, CDR2 YYEKEE (reference sequence). The CDR3 is 12 residues long. CDR3 sequence: CASSLGRGSYTF. The CDR3 nucleotides read TGTGCCAGCAGCCTAGGACGTGGATCCTACACCTTC.

In its sample, this clonotype was seen many times. At one end the junction does not follow the germline gene, possibly because of a read error. The chain couples TRBV5-1 to TRBJ2-1, with D unresolved. Germline CDR1 SGHRS, CDR2 YFSETQ. CDR3 length: 11 amino acids. CDR3 bases: TGTGCCAGCAGCTTGGCGGATGAGCAGTTCTTC. It specifies CASSLADEQFF.

The chain joins TRBV12-3 or TRBV12-4 to TRBJ2-5, with D possibly being TRBD2 (6 bases). This CDR3 contains 14 residues. V was trimmed by 6 bases and J by 5 bases, leaving 16 bases between them. As DNA, the CDR3 is TGTGCCAGCAGCTCAACGCCAGGGAGGGAGACCCAGTACTTC. Translated: CASSSTPGRETQYF.

The genes are TRBV7-2 and TRBJ2-1; D may be TRBD1 (5 bases). CDR3 size: 13 residues. The V and J ends lost 1 base and 9 bases respectively, with 10 bases between them. Germline V gene data show CDR1 as SGHTA and CDR2 as FQGNSA. The CDR3 here is CASSLVGDSEQFF. The CDR3 nucleotides are TGTGCCAGCAGCTTAGTAGGAGACAGTGAGCAGTTCTTC.

In its sample, this clonotype was seen many times. The chain links TRBV7-2 to TRBJ2-5; 7 bases line up with TRBD1. The CDR3 length is 16 residues. V lost 1 base to trimming and J lost 4 bases; unmatched junction nucleotides: 9. CDR1 and CDR2 from the germline V gene are SGHTA and FQGNSA. The CDR3 sequence: CASSLVQGPGGETQYF. The CDR3 nucleotides read TGTGCCAGCAGCTTAGTACAGGGTCCAGGGGGAGAGACCCAGTACTTC. Supplemented by reference TRBV7-2 and TRBJ2-5, the full variable domain reads GAGVSQSPSNKVTEKGKDVELRCDPISGHTALYWYRQSLGQGLEFLIYFQGNSAPDKSGLPSDRFSAERTGGSVSTLTIQRTQQEDSAVYLCASSLVQGPGGETQYFGPGTRLLVL.

This clonotype was seen at least ten times. The chain has TRBV13 and TRBJ2-7; D ambiguous. This CDR3 region has 13 residues. Trimming stripped 3 bases from V and 7 bases from J, with 13 bases between. Germline V gene sequence: CDR1 PRHDT, CDR2 FYEKMQ (reference sequence). The CDR3 protein is CASSLAGSLEQYF. CDR3 sequence (DNA): TGTGCCAGCAGCTTGGCCGGGTCCTTGGAGCAGTACTTC.

This clonotype has more than one count but fewer than ten. V and J are TRBV24-1 and TRBJ2-4; TRBD2 matches 15 bases. Losses at the gene ends were 5 bases for V and 13 bases for J; bases not matched to a gene: 5. Germline assignment: CDR1 KGHDR and CDR2 SFDVKD. The CDR3 extends over 14 amino acids. The CDR3 loop reads CATSGSGTSGRQYF. CDR3 coding DNA: TGTGCCACCAGTGGTTCCGGGACTAGCGGGAGGCAGTACTTC.

This clonotype was counted a few times. The chain links TRBV7-9 to TRBJ2-1; D unresolved. The CDR3 contains 12 residues. Trimming pared 0 bases from V and 7 bases from J, leaving 4 bases between. The germline V gene encodes CDR1 SEHNR and CDR2 FQNEAQ (reference sequence). The CDR3, as DNA: TGTGCCAGCAGCTTAGCCCCTAATGAGCAGTTCTTC. Its protein product is CASSLAPNEQFF.

This clonotype was recorded a few times. The chain couples TRBV14 to TRBJ1-1, with D uncertain. Per germline, CDR1 SGHDN and CDR2 FVKESK. V was trimmed by 4 bases and J by 1 base, leaving 13 bases between them. The CDR3 covers 15 residues. CDR3 nucleotide sequence: TGTGCCAGCAGCCCGTACAGATCTCCGAACACTGAAGCTTTCTTT. Translation: CASSPYRSPNTEAFF.

The J gene is TRBJ2-1, the V gene TRBV20-1; 10 bases match TRBD2. The CDR3 spans 14 residues. Germline V lookup: CDR1 DFQATT, CDR2 SNEGSKA (reference sequence). The junction had 4 bases not matched to a gene; V was cut back by 1 base and J by 7 bases. CDR3: CSARGERGGNEQFF. In DNA form, the CDR3 reads TGCAGTGCTAGAGGCGAGCGGGGGGGAAATGAGCAGTTCTTC.

The chain joins TRBV5-1 to TRBJ1-5; 11 bases map to TRBD1. The CDR3 is 15 amino acids. CDR1 and CDR2 from the germline V gene are SGHRS and YFSETQ. J was trimmed by 5 bases and V by 3 bases; bases with no gene match: 4. The CDR3 region is CASSSGQGADQPQHF. DNA of the CDR3: TGCGCCAGCAGCTCCGGACAGGGGGCTGATCAGCCCCAGCATTTT.

This clonotype was detected many times. The CDR3 is CASSQEAGGETQYF. The DNA for the CDR3 is TGCGCCAGCAGCCAAGAAGCCGGCGGAGAGACCCAGTACTTC. This rearrangement joins TRBV4-1 to TRBJ2-5; D is ambiguous. V lost 0 bases and J 4 bases, leaving 9 bases between the germline ends. The CDR3 length is 14 residues. Germline CDR1 is MGHRA and CDR2 is YSYEKL.

The V call is TRBV7-9, the J call TRBJ1-1; D is uncertain. CDR3 length: 11 residues. The germline CDR1 and CDR2 sequences are SEHNR and FQNEAQ (reference sequence). V was shortened by 8 bases and J by 4 bases, with 8 bases between the two germline ends. Here the CDR3 DNA reads TGTGCCAGCGGCCGGGGCACTGAAGCTTTCTTT. Protein product: CASGRGTEAFF.

This clonotype has a handful of counts. CDR3 protein: CASSGGDGVQPQHF. In nucleotides, the CDR3 is TGTGCCAGCAGTGGGGGGGATGGGGTTCAGCCCCAGCATTTT. V gene TRBV28 combines with J gene TRBJ1-5; D is possibly TRBD1 (5 bases). From germline, CDR1 is MDHEN and CDR2 SYDVKM. V was shortened by 5 bases and J by 6 bases, with 14 bases between the two germline ends. The CDR3 contains 14 residues.

Worth noting for this clonotype: Sequence at one end of the junction differs from germline and may be a read error. CDR3 amino acids: CAGSFHLDGETQYF. DNA of the CDR3: TGTGCCGGCAGTTTCCACCTCGACGGAGAGACCCAGTACTTC. J is TRBJ2-5 and V is TRBV6-6; D is uncertain. CDR1 and CDR2 (germline): MNHNY, SVGAGI (reference sequence). This CDR3 region has 14 residues.

V and J are TRBV3-1 and TRBJ2-6; the match to TRBD1 covers 7 bases. CDR1 is LGHDT and CDR2 is YNNKEL in the germline V gene (reference sequence). V lost 1 base, J lost 2 bases, and 11 bases stayed unmatched. The CDR3 covers 19 residues. Written as DNA, the CDR3 is TGTGCCAGCAGCCAAGCGTTAGGGACAGCCCAACCTGGGGCCAACGTCCTGACTTTC. Translated, it gives CASSQALGTAQPGANVLTF.

A word on this clonotype: The junction departs from the called germline gene at one end, perhaps through a read error. V is TRBV28 and J is TRBJ1-1, with a weak D call TRBD1 (6 bases). The length of the CDR3 is 16 residues. Germline assignment: CDR1 MDHEN and CDR2 SYDVKM. CDR3 coding DNA: TGTACCAGCAGGCCGAGGGGGGCGCTCGTATCGACTGAAACTTTCTTT. This translates into CTSRPRGALVSTETFF.

This clonotype was counted at least ten times. This sequence joins TRBV7-2 and TRBJ1-5; tentatively, D is TRBD1 (5 bases). V lost 5 bases and J 8 bases, leaving 19 bases between the germline ends. The CDR3 extends over 15 amino acids. The germline gives CDR1 SGHTA, CDR2 FQGNSA. In nucleotides, the CDR3 is TGTGCCAGCAGCGTATCCACCGTCGGGGGTAAGCCCCAGCATTTT. It yields the protein CASSVSTVGGKPQHF. Using reference TRBV7-2 and TRBJ1-5 for the parts outside the CDR3, the full variable domain is GAGVSQSPSNKVTEKGKDVELRCDPISGHTALYWYRQSLGQGLEFLIYFQGNSAPDKSGLPSDRFSAERTGGSVSTLTIQRTQQEDSAVYLCASSVSTVGGKPQHFGDGTRLSIL.

This chain joins TRBV29-1 and TRBJ1-5; TRBD1 agrees at 9 bases. The CDR3 contains 14 residues. Germline CDR1 SQVTM, CDR2 ANQGSEA. V shed 4 bases and J 4 bases; nucleotides not matched to a gene: 5. Here the CDR3 DNA reads TGCAGCGTTGGAGGGACAGGGAAAAATCAGCCCCAGCATTTT. Its translation is CSVGGTGKNQPQHF.

This clonotype was seen repeatedly, ten times or more. The J gene is TRBJ1-4, the V gene TRBV20-1, with D unclear. Germline CDR1 is DFQATT and CDR2 is SNEGSKA (reference sequence). The CDR3 is 11 amino acids. CDR3 sequence reads: CRARINEKLFF. CDR3 coding DNA: TGCAGGGCACGGATTAATGAAAAACTGTTTTTT.

This clonotype was seen a few times. This sequence joins TRBV7-3 and TRBJ2-7, with D perhaps TRBD1 or TRBD2 (5 bases each). V dropped 5 bases and J dropped 3 bases, with 14 bases sitting between them. Germline loops: CDR1 SGHTA, CDR2 FQGTGA. The CDR3 covers 14 residues. CDR3 region: CASSLRDGYYEQYF. CDR3 bases: TGTGCCAGCAGCCTCCGGGACGGTTACTACGAGCAGTACTTC. Filled out from reference TRBV7-3 and TRBJ2-7, the complete variable domain reads GAGVSQTPSNKVTEKGKYVELRCDPISGHTALYWYRQSLGQGPEFLIYFQGTGAADDSGLPNDRFFAVRPEGSVSTLKIQRTERGDSAVYLCASSLRDGYYEQYFGPGTRLTVT.

This clonotype was observed a single time. This sequence joins TRBV2 and TRBJ1-2, with D possibly TRBD1 on 6 matching bases. V was pared by 4 bases and J by 4 bases, with 13 bases between. CDR3 size: 14 residues. The germline CDR1 and CDR2 sequences are SNHLY and FYNNEI. The CDR3 region has the DNA TGTGCCAGCAGTGGAACAGGGTTGAGCTATGGCTACACCTTC. This translates into CASSGTGLSYGYTF. Full variable domain (outside the CDR3, taken from reference TRBV2 and TRBJ1-2): EPEVTQTPSHQVTQMGQEVILRCVPISNHLYFYWYRQILGQKVEFLVSFYNNEISEKSEIFDDQFSVERPDGSNFTLKIRSTKLEDSAMYFCASSGTGLSYGYTFGSGTRLTVV.

This chain joins TRBV7-8 and TRBJ1-2; TRBD1 agrees at 7 bases. V dropped 5 bases and J dropped 4; count of bases not matched to a gene: 4. Per germline, CDR1 SGHVS and CDR2 FQNEAQ. The CDR3 is 13 amino acids. For the CDR3, the DNA is TGTGCCAGCAGCCACAGGGGCCTCTATGGCTACACCTTC. Protein: CASSHRGLYGYTF.

In its sample, this clonotype was seen a few times. This rearrangement joins TRBV27 to TRBJ2-1; possibly TRBD2 for D (7 bases). CDR1 MNHEY and CDR2 SMNVEV come from the germline V gene (reference sequence). With 0 bases removed from V and 6 bases from J, the gap between germline ends came to 12 bases. CDR3 length: 15 residues. CDR3 sequence: CASSLSGGPFNEQFF. Written as DNA, the CDR3 is TGTGCCAGCAGTTTATCGGGGGGGCCTTTCAATGAGCAGTTCTTC.

This clonotype was recorded a few times. The chain is built from TRBV7-2 and TRBJ2-2; D may be TRBD2 (5 bases). Trimming removed 3 bases from V and 4 bases from J, with 12 bases in between. Germline V gene data show CDR1 as SGHTA and CDR2 as FQGNSA. The CDR3 loop spans 15 amino acids. CDR3 sequence reads: CASSFIAYSTGELFF. The CDR3 nucleotides are TGTGCCAGCAGCTTTATAGCGTACAGCACCGGGGAGCTGTTTTTT.

The chain employs TRBV5-1 and TRBJ2-7; D unclear. Germline V CDR1 and CDR2: SGHRS, YFSETQ. The CDR3 runs 14 residues. V dropped 0 bases and J dropped 7 bases, with 14 bases sitting between them. CDR3 protein: CASSLENSVWEQYF. The CDR3 DNA is TGCGCCAGCAGCTTGGAAAACAGTGTTTGGGAGCAGTACTTC.